This T cell receptor (beta chain) is drawn from a study of CD8 T cells in ankylosing spondylitis. Study outcomes and limitations: Ankylosing spondylitis blood appeared to carry a characteristic TCR beta motif of seven to nine highly homologous variants.

TCRdb reprocessed the 5' RACE reads via MiXCR and lists one record per CDR3 protein. The repertoire holds some 140,000 distinct CDR3 sequences, with roughly 17% as singletons. With 2 bases removed from V and 1 base from J, the gap between germline ends came to 11 bases. The V gene's germline CDR1 is MNHEY and CDR2 SVGAGI. CDR3 length: 16 amino acids. Remarks on this clonotype: Its matching antigen is unknown.

The sequenced material came from blood, either unsorted or a sorted T cell fraction (not recorded which). This clonotype was sampled from a male donor with ankylosing spondylitis. V and J are TRBV6-5 and TRBJ2-2; no reliable D call. CDR3 residues: CASSYGRLVNTGELFF. In nucleotides, the CDR3 is TGTGCCAGCAGTTACGGACGACTCGTGAACACCGGGGAGCTGTTTTTT.